The present T cell receptor (beta chain) was sequenced within a study of PD-L1 blockade in urothelial cancer. Study in general: Atezolizumab, begun by patients at some point between 2013 and 2014, was given at 1,200 mg intravenously every 3 weeks. T cells numbered a median of 141,255 in the blood samples.

The CDR3 is 18 amino acids. V was pared by 0 bases and J by 2 bases, with 10 bases of the junction left unmatched. Germline V gene sequence: CDR1 MNHEY, CDR2 SMNVEV (reference sequence). Generated by immunoSEQ multiplex PCR, the TCRdb table keeps only in-frame clones and is missing some. Of 58,000 or so clones in the sample, around 83% were seen once. The sequencing used PBMCs, collected around atezolizumab (anti-PD-L1) treatment. This rearrangement joins TRBV27 to TRBJ2-7, with 10 bases identical to TRBD2. This receptor was identified in a man aged 50 to 60 with urothelial cancer. CDR3 in amino acids: CASSLSPSGSTWAYEQYF. CDR3 DNA: TGTGCCAGCAGTTTATCCCCTAGCGGGAGCACCTGGGCCTACGAGCAGTACTTC.